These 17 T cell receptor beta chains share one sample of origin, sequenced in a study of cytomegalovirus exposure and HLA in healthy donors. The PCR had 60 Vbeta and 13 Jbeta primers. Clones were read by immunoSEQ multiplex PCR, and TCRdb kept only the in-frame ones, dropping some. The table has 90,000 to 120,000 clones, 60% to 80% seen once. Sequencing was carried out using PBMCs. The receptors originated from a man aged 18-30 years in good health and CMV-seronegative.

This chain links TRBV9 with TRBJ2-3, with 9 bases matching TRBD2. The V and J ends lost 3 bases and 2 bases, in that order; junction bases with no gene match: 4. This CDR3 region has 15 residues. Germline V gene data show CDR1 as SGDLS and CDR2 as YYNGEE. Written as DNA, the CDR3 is TGTGCCAGCAGCGGGGCGGGGGGGCTCACAGATACGCAGTATTTT. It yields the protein CASSGAGGLTDTQYF.

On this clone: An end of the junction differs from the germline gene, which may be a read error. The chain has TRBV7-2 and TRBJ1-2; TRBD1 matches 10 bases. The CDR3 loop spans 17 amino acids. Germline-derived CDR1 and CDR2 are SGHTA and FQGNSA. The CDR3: CASSRGGRGQGNYGYPF. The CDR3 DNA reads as TGTGCCAGCAGCCGCGGTGGTCGGGGACAGGGGAACTATGGCTACCCCTTC. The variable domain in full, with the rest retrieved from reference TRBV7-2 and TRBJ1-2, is GAGVSQSPSNKVTEKGKDVELRCDPISGHTALYWYRQSLGQGLEFLIYFQGNSAPDKSGLPSDRFSAERTGGSVSTLTIQRTQQEDSAVYLCASSRGGRGQGNYGYPFGSGTRLTVV.

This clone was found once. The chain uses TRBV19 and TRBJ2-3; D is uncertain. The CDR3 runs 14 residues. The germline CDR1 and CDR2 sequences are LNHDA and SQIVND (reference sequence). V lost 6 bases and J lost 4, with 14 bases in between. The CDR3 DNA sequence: TGTGCCAGTAGGCAGGCCTACGAGTCAGATACGCAGTATTTT. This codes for CASRQAYESDTQYF.

In DNA form, the CDR3 reads TGTGCCAGCACGTCCGGACAGGCGATTCGGGTCGACGAGCAGTACTTC. It is translated as CASTSGQAIRVDEQYF. The chain employs TRBV2 and TRBJ2-7; the match to TRBD1 covers 7 bases. CDR1 SNHLY and CDR2 FYNNEI come from the germline V gene. Trimming at V came to 7 bases and at J to 5 bases, leaving 17 bases not matched to a gene. This CDR3 has 16 residues.

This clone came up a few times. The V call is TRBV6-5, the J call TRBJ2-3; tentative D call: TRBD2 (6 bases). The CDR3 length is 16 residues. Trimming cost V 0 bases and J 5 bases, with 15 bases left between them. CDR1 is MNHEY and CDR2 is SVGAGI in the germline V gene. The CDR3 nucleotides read TGTGCCAGCAGTTACTCGAACGGGGCCGGGGGAGATACGCAGTATTTT. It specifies CASSYSNGAGGDTQYF.

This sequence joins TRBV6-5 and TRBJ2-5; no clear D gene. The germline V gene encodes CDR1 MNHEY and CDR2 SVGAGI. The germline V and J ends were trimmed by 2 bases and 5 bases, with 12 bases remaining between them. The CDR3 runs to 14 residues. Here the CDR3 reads CASSYLASPETQYF. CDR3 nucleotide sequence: TGTGCCAGCAGTTACCTGGCATCTCCGGAGACCCAGTACTTC.

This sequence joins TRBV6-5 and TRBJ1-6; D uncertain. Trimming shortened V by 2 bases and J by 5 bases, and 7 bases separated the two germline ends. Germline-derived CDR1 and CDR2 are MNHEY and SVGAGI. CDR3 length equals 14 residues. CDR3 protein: CASSYGQDNSPLHF. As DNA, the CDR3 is TGTGCCAGCAGTTACGGTCAGGATAATTCACCCCTCCACTTT.

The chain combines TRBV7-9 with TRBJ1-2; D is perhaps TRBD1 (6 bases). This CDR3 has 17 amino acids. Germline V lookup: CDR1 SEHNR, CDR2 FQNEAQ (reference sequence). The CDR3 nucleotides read TGTTCCTCCCAGCTTAAGGGGACATCGGCCGGGAACTATGGCTACACCTTC. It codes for CSSQLKGTSAGNYGYTF.

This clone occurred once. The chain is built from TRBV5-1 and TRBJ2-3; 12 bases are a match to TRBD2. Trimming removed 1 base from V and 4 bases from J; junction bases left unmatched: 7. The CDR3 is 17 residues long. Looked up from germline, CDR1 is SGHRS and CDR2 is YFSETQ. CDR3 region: CASSLRPSGGAPDTQYF. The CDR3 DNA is TGCGCCAGCAGCTTGAGGCCTAGCGGGGGGGCCCCAGATACGCAGTATTTT.

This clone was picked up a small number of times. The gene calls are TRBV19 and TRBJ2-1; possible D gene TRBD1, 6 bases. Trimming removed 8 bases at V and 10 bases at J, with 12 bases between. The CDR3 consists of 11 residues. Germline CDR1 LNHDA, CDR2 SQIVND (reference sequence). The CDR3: CASQLDREQFF. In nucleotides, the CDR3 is TGTGCCAGTCAACTCGACAGGGAGCAGTTCTTC. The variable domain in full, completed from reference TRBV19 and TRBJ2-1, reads DGGITQSPKYLFRKEGQNVTLSCEQNLNHDAMYWYRQDPGQGLRLIYYSQIVNDFQKGDIAEGYSVSREKKESFPLTVTSAQKNPTAFYLCASQLDREQFFGPGTRLTVL.

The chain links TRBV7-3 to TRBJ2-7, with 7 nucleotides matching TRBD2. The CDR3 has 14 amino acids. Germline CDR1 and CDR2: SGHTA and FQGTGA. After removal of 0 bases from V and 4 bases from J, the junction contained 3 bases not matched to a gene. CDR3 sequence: CASSLTGGGYEQYF. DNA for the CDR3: TGTGCCAGCAGCTTAACGGGCGGGGGTTACGAGCAGTACTTC.

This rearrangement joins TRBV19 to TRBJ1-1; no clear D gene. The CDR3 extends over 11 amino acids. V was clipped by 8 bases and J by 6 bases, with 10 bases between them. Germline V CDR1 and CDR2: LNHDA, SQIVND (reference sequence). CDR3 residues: CASSGWAEAFF. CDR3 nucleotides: TGTGCCAGTTCAGGTTGGGCTGAAGCTTTCTTT.

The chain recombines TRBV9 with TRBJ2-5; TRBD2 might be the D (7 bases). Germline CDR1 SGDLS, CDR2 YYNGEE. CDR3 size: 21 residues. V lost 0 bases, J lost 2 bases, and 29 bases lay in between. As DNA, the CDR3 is TGTGCCAGCAGCGTAGCCCCGCCTGGGGCGGGGGCAGGGACGGGACAAGAGACCCAGTACTTC. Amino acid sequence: CASSVAPPGAGAGTGQETQYF.

The CDR3 coding sequence is TGTGCCACCAGCAGAGAACAGGGTAGCAATCAGCCCCAGCATTTT. Residues: CATSREQGSNQPQHF. The rearrangement joins TRBV15 to TRBJ1-5, with D tentatively TRBD1 (6 bases). V was clipped by 0 bases and J by 0 bases, with 6 bases between them. The germline V gene has CDR1 LNHNV and CDR2 YYDKDF (reference sequence). This CDR3 spans 15 amino acids.

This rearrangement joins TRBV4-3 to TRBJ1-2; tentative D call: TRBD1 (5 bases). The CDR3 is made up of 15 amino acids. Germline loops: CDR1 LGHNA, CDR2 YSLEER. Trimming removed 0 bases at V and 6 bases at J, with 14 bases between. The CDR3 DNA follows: TGCGCCAGCAGCCAAGAATGGACGGGGGTAGATGGCTACACCTTC. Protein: CASSQEWTGVDGYTF.

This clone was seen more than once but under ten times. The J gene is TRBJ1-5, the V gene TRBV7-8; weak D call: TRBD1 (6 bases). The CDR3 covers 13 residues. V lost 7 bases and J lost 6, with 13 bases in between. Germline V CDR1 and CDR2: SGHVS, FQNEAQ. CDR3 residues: CASNEQGSQPQHF. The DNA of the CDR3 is TGTGCCAGCAACGAACAGGGCTCTCAGCCCCAGCATTTT. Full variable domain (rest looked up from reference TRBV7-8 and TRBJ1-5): GAGVSQSPRYKVAKRGQDVALRCDPISGHVSLFWYQQALGQGPEFLTYFQNEAQLDKSGLPSDRFFAERPEGSVSTLKIQRTQQEDSAVYLCASNEQGSQPQHFGDGTRLSIL.

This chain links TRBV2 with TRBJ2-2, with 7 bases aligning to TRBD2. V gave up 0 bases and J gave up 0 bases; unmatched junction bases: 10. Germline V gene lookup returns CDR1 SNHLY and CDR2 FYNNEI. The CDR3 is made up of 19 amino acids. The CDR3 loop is CASSEASSLGLSNTGELFF. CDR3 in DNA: TGTGCCAGCAGTGAAGCCTCATCGTTGGGACTATCGAACACCGGGGAGCTGTTTTTT.